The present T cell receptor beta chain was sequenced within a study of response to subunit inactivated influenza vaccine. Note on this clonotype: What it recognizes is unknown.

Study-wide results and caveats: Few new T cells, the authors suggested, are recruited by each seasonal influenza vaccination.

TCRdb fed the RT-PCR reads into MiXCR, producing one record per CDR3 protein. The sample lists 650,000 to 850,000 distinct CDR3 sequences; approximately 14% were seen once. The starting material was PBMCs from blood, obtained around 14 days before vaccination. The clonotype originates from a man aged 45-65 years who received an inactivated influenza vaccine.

The chain's CDR3 is CASSPWDRGGTEAFF. CDR3 DNA: TGTGCCAGCAGCCCTTGGGACAGGGGTGGAACTGAAGCTTTCTTT. This chain joins TRBV3-1 and TRBJ1-1; TRBD1 matches 10 bases. This CDR3 region has 15 residues. CDR1 is LGHDT and CDR2 is YNNKEL in the germline V gene (reference sequence). V was clipped by 4 bases and J by 5 bases; unmatched bases: 7.